The TCR beta chain described here comes from a study of blood T cell repertoires in COVID-19. Study-level information: Specimens from acute and convalescent COVID-19 originated in the United States, Italy and Spain. Sample material is recorded as cDNA or gDNA derived from T cells, B-cell-depleted T cells, or PBMCs.

V lost 8 bases, J lost 2 bases, and 9 bases lay in between. Germline lookup yields CDR1 MNHEY and CDR2 SVGAGI. The CDR3 consists of 13 residues. TCRdb's copy holds only in-frame clones and misses some; the assay was immunoSEQ multiplex PCR. The sample shows approximately 120,000 clones, around 83% of them seen only once. V usage is TRBV6-5 and J usage is TRBJ1-4; TRBD1 might be the D (5 bases). Sequencing was performed on peripheral blood. This sequence originates from an elderly woman with active or convalescent COVID-19. CDR3: CASAGQTNEKLFF. The DNA for the CDR3 is TGTGCCAGCGCGGGGCAGACTAATGAAAAACTGTTTTTT.